This T cell receptor beta chain was captured by sequencing in a study of shared clonotypes between healthy human individuals. Naive CD8 cells lacked CD45RO and underwent positive selection for CCR7, leaving out terminally differentiated effector memory CD45RA+ cells. Each sample came from a Caucasian adult donor living in Nashville, Tennessee. Findings and limits, study-wide: What rarefaction showed was incomplete sorted-subset sequencing despite large depth.

Points on this clone: As yet, its antigen is unknown.

V lost 2 bases and J lost 4, with 12 bases in between. CDR1 and CDR2 (germline): MNHNS, SASEGT. The CDR3 extends over 14 amino acids. Method: immunoSEQ multiplex PCR; TCRdb's copy keeps in-frame clones and lacks some. This table holds fewer than 800,000 clones, approximately 90% found once. The receptor's source is a man between 25 and 39 years old in good health. The specimen sequenced was naive CD8+ T cells sorted from blood. This sequence joins TRBV6-1 and TRBJ2-7; either TRBD1 or TRBD2 may fit D (7 bases each). CDR3 residues: CASSEREGAYEQYF. The DNA of the CDR3 is TGTGCCAGCAGTGAAAGGGAGGGGGCTTACGAGCAGTACTTC.